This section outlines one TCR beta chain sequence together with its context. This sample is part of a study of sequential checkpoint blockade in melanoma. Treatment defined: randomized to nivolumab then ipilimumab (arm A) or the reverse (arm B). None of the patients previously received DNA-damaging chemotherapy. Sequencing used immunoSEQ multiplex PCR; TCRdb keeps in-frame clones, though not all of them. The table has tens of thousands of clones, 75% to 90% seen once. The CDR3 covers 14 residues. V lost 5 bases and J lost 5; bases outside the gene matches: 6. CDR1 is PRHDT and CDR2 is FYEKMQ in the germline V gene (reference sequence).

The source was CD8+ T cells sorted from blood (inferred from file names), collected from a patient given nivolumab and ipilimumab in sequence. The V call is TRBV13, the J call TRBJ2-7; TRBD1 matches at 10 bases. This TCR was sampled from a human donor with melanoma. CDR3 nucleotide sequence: TGTGCCAGCAGCCCATCCGACAGGGGGCACGAGCAGTACTTC. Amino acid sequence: CASSPSDRGHEQYF. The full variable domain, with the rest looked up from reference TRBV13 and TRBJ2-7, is AAGVIQSPRHLIKEKRETATLKCYPIPRHDTVYWYQQGPGQDPQFLISFYEKMQSDKGSIPDRFSAQQFSDYHSELNMSSLELGDSALYFCASSPSDRGHEQYFGPGTRLTVT.